A single sample is the source of the 28 T cell receptor beta chains below, sequenced in a study of early stage breast cancer tumors. Profiled with immunoSEQ multiplex PCR; TCRdb holds only in-frame clones, not every one. This sample has some 28,000 clones, with 80% found just once. Sequencing was done on a sample of blood. The receptors derive from a person in their 60s with breast cancer.

The genes are TRBV27 and TRBJ1-2; possible D gene TRBD1, 6 bases. From germline, CDR1 is MNHEY and CDR2 SMNVEV (reference sequence). The germline V and J ends were trimmed by 5 bases and 8 bases, with 15 bases remaining between them. The CDR3 is 13 amino acids. The CDR3 here is CASSPRTVVGYTF. CDR3 coding DNA: TGTGCCAGCAGTCCCCGGACAGTTGTCGGCTACACCTTC.

The V and J genes are TRBV12-5 and TRBJ2-5; a possible D gene is TRBD1 (6 bases). CDR1 is LGHNT and CDR2 is FRNRAP in the germline V gene. V lost 0 bases to trimming and J lost 9 bases, with 11 bases between them. CDR3 size: 13 residues. The CDR3 is CASGLVQGWPQYF. The CDR3 bases are TGTGCTAGTGGTTTGGTACAGGGTTGGCCCCAGTACTTC.

This chain joins TRBV29-1 and TRBJ1-1; TRBD1 agrees at 9 bases. This CDR3 has 14 amino acids. The junction had 9 bases not matched to a gene; V was cut back by 5 bases and J by 5 bases. CDR1 is SQVTM and CDR2 is ANQGSEA in the germline V gene. CDR3 protein: CSVRDRVMSTEAFF. The CDR3 region has the DNA TGCAGCGTTCGGGACAGGGTCATGAGTACTGAAGCTTTCTTT.

The chain joins TRBV5-1 to TRBJ2-5; TRBD1 matches 8 bases. From germline, CDR1 is SGHRS and CDR2 YFSETQ. The CDR3 extends over 17 amino acids. The J segment lost 5 bases and the V segment lost 0 bases, leaving 12 bases of the junction unmatched. The CDR3 reads CASSLVETGAVWETQYF. The CDR3 DNA is TGCGCCAGCAGCTTGGTAGAGACAGGGGCGGTTTGGGAGACCCAGTACTTC.

This clone was detected only once. V gene TRBV4-2 combines with J gene TRBJ1-3; TRBD1 matches at 8 bases. This CDR3 has 17 residues. The germline V gene has CDR1 LGHNA and CDR2 YNFKEQ. V lost 0 bases, J lost 3 bases, and 7 bases stayed unmatched. The DNA of the CDR3 is TGTGCCAGCAGCCAAGACGTAGACAGGGGCCGTGGAAACACCATATATTTT. Protein: CASSQDVDRGRGNTIYF.

The sample holds one count of this clone. The chain carries TRBV18 and TRBJ2-5; D possibly corresponds to TRBD2 (5 bases). V lost 3 bases, J lost 10 bases, and 9 bases lay in between. CDR3 length equals 11 residues. CDR1 KGHSH and CDR2 LQKENI come from the germline V gene. The CDR3: CASSPPGNQYF. CDR3 DNA: TGTGCCAGCTCACCCCCGGGAAACCAGTACTTC.

This chain connects TRBV4-2 to TRBJ2-1; D perhaps matches TRBD2 (6 bases). Between the trimmed V and J ends, which lost 4 bases and 5 bases, there was a span of 12 bases. Germline CDR1 is LGHNA and CDR2 is YNFKEQ. This CDR3 is built from 14 residues. CDR3 in DNA: TGTGCCAGCAGCCGTAGCGGACTTAACAATGAGCAGTTCTTC. Translated, it gives CASSRSGLNNEQFF.

This clone has just one count. The rearrangement uses TRBV6-5 and TRBJ1-2, with TRBD1 matching 7 bases. Trimming at V came to 6 bases and at J to 4 bases, leaving 5 bases not matched to a gene. The CDR3 contains 13 residues. Germline V gene sequence: CDR1 MNHEY, CDR2 SVGAGI. The CDR3 is CASRLTGSYGYTF. CDR3 nucleotide sequence: TGTGCCAGCAGACTGACAGGGAGCTATGGCTACACCTTC.

The J gene is TRBJ1-2, the V gene TRBV19; D is undetermined. The CDR3 is made up of 14 amino acids. Trimming took 3 bases from V and 6 from J, leaving 14 bases between them. Germline CDR1 and CDR2: LNHDA and SQIVND (reference sequence). The CDR3 is CASSILGRPHGYTF. CDR3 bases: TGTGCCAGTAGTATTCTGGGGAGGCCCCATGGCTACACCTTC.

In this sample, this clone turned up a few times. The chain joins TRBV18 to TRBJ1-5; a possible D gene is TRBD1 (5 bases). Trimming removed 5 bases from V and 2 bases from J, with 10 bases in between. Germline CDR1 is KGHSH and CDR2 is LQKENI. The CDR3 consists of 14 residues. CDR3 region: CASSGDFGNQPQHF. The CDR3, as DNA: TGTGCCAGCTCAGGGGACTTCGGCAATCAGCCCCAGCATTTT. The full variable domain, in which reference TRBV18 and TRBJ1-5 provide the parts outside the CDR3, is NAGVMQNPRHLVRRRGQEARLRCSPMKGHSHVYWYRQLPEEGLKFMVYLQKENIIDESGMPKERFSAEFPKEGPSILRIQQVVRGDSAAYFCASSGDFGNQPQHFGDGTRLSIL.

V is TRBV9 and J is TRBJ2-3, with D possibly being TRBD1 (6 bases). V lost 4 bases and J 8 bases, leaving 14 bases between the germline ends. Germline CDR1 is SGDLS and CDR2 is YYNGEE. The CDR3 is 13 residues long. The CDR3 DNA follows: TGTGCCAGCAGCCAACAGGGCTTTGGTACGCAGTATTTT. This encodes CASSQQGFGTQYF.

This chain joins TRBV19 and TRBJ1-3; D remains unclear. Trimming cost V 3 bases and J 1 base, with 13 bases left between them. The CDR3 extends over 16 amino acids. Germline CDR1 is LNHDA and CDR2 is SQIVND (reference sequence). The CDR3 sequence: CASSISAVGSGNTIYF. The CDR3 DNA follows: TGTGCCAGTAGTATTTCGGCAGTCGGGTCTGGAAACACCATATATTTT.

The chain joins TRBV9 to TRBJ2-2, with TRBD2 as a possible D gene (6 bases). Trimming took 0 bases from V and 2 from J, leaving 11 bases between them. The CDR3 spans 16 residues. Per germline, CDR1 SGDLS and CDR2 YYNGEE. The CDR3, as DNA: TGTGCCAGCAGCGTAGTGGCTAGCGCTAACACCGGGGAGCTGTTTTTT. This encodes CASSVVASANTGELFF.

The chain is built from TRBV9 and TRBJ2-7, with a possible D match to TRBD2 (5 bases). The CDR3 spans 17 residues. V lost 0 bases and J 1 base, leaving 17 bases between the germline ends. Germline CDR1 is SGDLS and CDR2 is YYNGEE. The CDR3 loop is CASSVVKLRERSYEQYF. CDR3 in DNA: TGTGCCAGCAGCGTAGTCAAATTGAGGGAGCGATCCTACGAGCAGTACTTC.

This chain joins TRBV28 and TRBJ1-2; no clear D gene. The CDR3 is 12 residues long. Germline V lookup: CDR1 MDHEN, CDR2 SYDVKM. Trimming left V 7 bases short and J 2 bases short, with 8 bases between. CDR3 in amino acids: CASMEANYGYTF. The CDR3 DNA reads TGTGCCAGCATGGAGGCGAACTATGGCTACACCTTC.

The sample holds one count of this clone. The chain has TRBV18 and TRBJ2-7; 11 nucleotides agree with TRBD2. J was trimmed by 1 base and V by 3 bases; bases with no gene match: 2. Germline-derived CDR1 and CDR2 are KGHSH and LQKENI. CDR3 length equals 15 residues. The CDR3 DNA sequence: TGTGCCAGCTCACCCAGACTAGCGGGGTCCTACGAGCAGTACTTC. Protein sequence: CASSPRLAGSYEQYF. Supplemented by reference TRBV18 and TRBJ2-7, the full variable domain reads NAGVMQNPRHLVRRRGQEARLRCSPMKGHSHVYWYRQLPEEGLKFMVYLQKENIIDESGMPKERFSAEFPKEGPSILRIQQVVRGDSAAYFCASSPRLAGSYEQYFGPGTRLTVT.

The genes are TRBV6-6 and TRBJ1-1; D may be TRBD1 (6 bases). Trimming cost V 2 bases and J 6 bases, with 10 bases left between them. The germline CDR1 and CDR2 sequences are MNHNY and SVGAGI (reference sequence). The CDR3 runs 13 residues. CDR3 DNA: TGTGCCAGCAGTTACGGGGGCAAGCCTGAAGCTTTCTTT. As protein: CASSYGGKPEAFF.

The chain recombines TRBV18 with TRBJ2-1; 10 nucleotides line up with TRBD2. After removal of 3 bases from V and 8 bases from J, the junction contained 7 bases not matched to a gene. Germline V gene sequence: CDR1 KGHSH, CDR2 LQKENI. The CDR3 loop spans 15 amino acids. The DNA for the CDR3 is TGTGCCAGCTCACCTCTAGCGGGAGCGGTCGATGAGCAGTTCTTC. Translated, it gives CASSPLAGAVDEQFF.

V and J are TRBV28 and TRBJ1-2; D gene unclear. CDR3 length: 12 amino acids. V lost 2 bases to trimming and J lost 8 bases, with 9 bases between them. CDR1 is MDHEN, CDR2 SYDVKM, per germline. The CDR3 region is CASSLRPGGYTF. Written as DNA, the CDR3 is TGTGCCAGCAGTTTACGACCGGGGGGCTACACCTTC.

The V and J genes are TRBV9 and TRBJ2-1; 10 bases agree with TRBD2. V was clipped by 3 bases and J by 7 bases; unmatched bases: 13. This CDR3 comprises 17 residues. Looked up from germline, CDR1 is SGDLS and CDR2 is YYNGEE. The CDR3 protein is CASSEGAGAGGVNEQFF. DNA of the CDR3: TGTGCCAGCAGCGAGGGGGCCGGAGCGGGAGGGGTGAATGAGCAGTTCTTC.

The chain joins TRBV5-1 to TRBJ2-1; TRBD1 agrees at 8 bases. The CDR3 totals 14 residues. The germline CDR1 and CDR2 sequences are SGHRS and YFSETQ. V lost 4 bases to trimming and J lost 7 bases; unmatched junction nucleotides: 7. CDR3 region: CASSLKDRENEQFF. CDR3 coding DNA: TGCGCCAGCAGCCTTAAGGACAGGGAGAATGAGCAGTTCTTC.

The chain couples TRBV9 to TRBJ1-2; D ambiguous. Germline V gene sequence: CDR1 SGDLS, CDR2 YYNGEE. Trimming removed 0 bases from V and 0 bases from J, with 12 bases in between. The CDR3 totals 16 residues. For the CDR3, the DNA is TGTGCCAGCAGCGTAGAGGATACAGTTACTAACTATGGCTACACCTTC. It codes for CASSVEDTVTNYGYTF. Based on the CDR3 plus reference TRBV9 and TRBJ1-2, the full variable domain is DSGVTQTPKHLITATGQRVTLRCSPRSGDLSVYWYQQSLDQGLQFLIQYYNGEERAKGNILERFSAQQFPDLHSELNLSSLELGDSALYFCASSVEDTVTNYGYTFGSGTRLTVV.

This chain connects TRBV4-3 to TRBJ2-3; D is possibly TRBD2 (6 bases). The CDR3 consists of 13 residues. V was shortened by 2 bases and J by 8 bases, with 11 bases between the two germline ends. From germline, CDR1 is LGHNA and CDR2 YSLEER. The CDR3: CASSQLRGGTQYF. The DNA for the CDR3 is TGCGCCAGCAGCCAACTTAGGGGAGGTACGCAGTATTTT.

V is TRBV5-4 and J is TRBJ2-1; possible D gene TRBD2, 6 bases. In germline, CDR1 is SGHNT, CDR2 YYREEE (reference sequence). With 3 bases removed from V and 3 bases from J, the gap between germline ends came to 10 bases. This CDR3 spans 14 amino acids. The CDR3 protein is CASSSEGGYNEQFF. The CDR3 DNA reads TGTGCCAGCAGCTCGGAGGGAGGCTACAATGAGCAGTTCTTC.

The rearrangement uses TRBV2 and TRBJ2-1, with 7 positions matching TRBD1. Germline assignment: CDR1 SNHLY and CDR2 FYNNEI. The V gene end was trimmed by 5 bases and the J gene end by 0 bases; junction bases not matched to a gene: 16. This CDR3 is 19 amino acids long. CDR3 DNA sequence: TGTGCCAGCAGTACTCCGGGACAGCCCATTTCCAGCTCCTACAATGAGCAGTTCTTC. Translated: CASSTPGQPISSSYNEQFF.

This clone was seen a single time. The CDR3 DNA follows: TGTGCCTGGAGTGTTGGGGCTCGCAATCAGCCCCAGCATTTT. This codes for CAWSVGARNQPQHF. The chain couples TRBV30 to TRBJ1-5; D is possibly TRBD1 (5 bases). V shed 0 bases and J shed 2 bases, with 8 bases lying between them. Germline assignment: CDR1 GTSNPN and CDR2 SVGIG (reference sequence). The CDR3 extends over 14 amino acids.

This clone was detected only once. V gene TRBV5-1 combines with J gene TRBJ2-2; 10 bases map to TRBD2. Germline V lookup: CDR1 SGHRS, CDR2 YFSETQ. J was trimmed by 1 base and V by 3 bases; bases with no gene match: 3. This CDR3 region has 16 residues. The CDR3 bases are TGCGCCAGCAGCTATCTAGCGGGAGAGAACACCGGGGAGCTGTTTTTT. It encodes CASSYLAGENTGELFF. Supplemented by reference TRBV5-1 and TRBJ2-2, the full variable domain reads KAGVTQTPRYLIKTRGQQVTLSCSPISGHRSVSWYQQTPGQGLQFLFEYFSETQRNKGNFPGRFSGRQFSNSRSEMNVSTLELGDSALYLCASSYLAGENTGELFFGEGSRLTVL.

This clone has more than one count but fewer than ten. The V call is TRBV4-3, the J call TRBJ2-5; TRBD2 matches at 11 bases. V lost 5 bases and J lost 4; bases outside the gene matches: 6. From germline, CDR1 is LGHNA and CDR2 YSLEER. This CDR3 comprises 15 residues. This chain's CDR3 is CASSSLAGEGETQYF. In DNA form, the CDR3 reads TGCGCCAGCAGCTCACTAGCGGGAGAGGGAGAGACCCAGTACTTC.